Shown below are 5 T cell receptor beta chains from a single sample sequenced in a study of T cells in Graves' hyperthyroidism and ophthalmopathy (dated by TCRdb to between 2018 and 2020). Library preparation employed multiplex PCR. Sequencing relied on an Illumina HiSeq 2000. TCR beta CDR3 regions were amplified from RNA transcripts. The TCR CDR3 was subjected to a first round of RT-PCR using the HTBI primer set and the Qiagen OneStep RT-PCR kit. TCRdb ran its own pipeline on the public reads, namely fastp trimming at Q25 and MiXCR clone calling, and kept in-frame beta chains. Under each unique CDR3 protein, matching rows form one entry showing the most common genes and DNA. The sample table holds about 380,000 distinct CDR3 sequences, of which about 15% were seen once. The top ten clones comprise around 10% of the sample. The sample consisted of blood. All receptors come from a woman aged 55-70 years with Graves' hyperthyroidism.

The table lists this clonotype with a few counts. The chain joins TRBV27 to TRBJ1-2; D is unresolved. V dropped 3 bases and J dropped 6 bases, with 11 bases sitting between them. Germline-derived CDR1 and CDR2 are MNHEY and SMNVEV (reference sequence). The CDR3 extends over 13 amino acids. The CDR3 here is CASSFKGVDGYTF. The CDR3 coding sequence is TGTGCCAGCAGTTTCAAGGGAGTGGATGGCTACACCTTC.

This clonotype was seen many times. The rearrangement links TRBV10-3 to TRBJ2-1, with TRBD2 matching 13 bases. CDR1 and CDR2 (germline): ENHRY, SYGVKD. With V trimmed by 3 bases and J by 10 bases, 6 bases remained unmatched. The CDR3 is 15 amino acids. CDR3 amino acids: CAISETSGRAWEQFF. The CDR3 DNA reads TGTGCCATCAGTGAAACTAGCGGGAGGGCCTGGGAGCAGTTCTTC.

The chain has TRBV19 and TRBJ1-1; possibly TRBD1 for D (6 bases). The CDR3 has 16 residues. Trimming removed 6 bases at V and 4 bases at J, with 21 bases between. The germline V gene has CDR1 LNHDA and CDR2 SQIVND (reference sequence). The CDR3 DNA sequence: TGTGCCAGTAGACCCCTGGGGGGGGGCAGTGGCACTGAAGCTTTCTTT. Protein sequence: CASRPLGGGSGTEAFF.

CDR3 in DNA: TGTGCCAGCAGCCGGAGCCTAGCGGGAGGCATTCAGTACTTC. Its protein product is CASSRSLAGGIQYF. The chain is built from TRBV3-1 and TRBJ2-4; 11 bases line up with TRBD2. V shed 4 bases and J 9 bases; nucleotides not matched to a gene: 5. The CDR3 sequence is 14 residues long. In germline, CDR1 is LGHDT, CDR2 YNNKEL (reference sequence).

This clonotype was recorded many times. The gene calls are TRBV11-2 and TRBJ2-1; D may match TRBD1 or TRBD2 (6 bases each). This CDR3 is 15 amino acids long. In germline, CDR1 is SGHAT, CDR2 FQNNGV. V lost 4 bases and J 7 bases, leaving 17 bases between the germline ends. CDR3 protein: CASSSRGPLRNEQFF. The CDR3 DNA follows: TGTGCCAGCAGCTCCCGGGGGCCCCTTCGGAATGAGCAGTTCTTC.